The rows below give T cell receptor beta chains drawn from one sample of a study of technical replicates of blood from four donors. The table came from immunoSEQ multiplex PCR; TCRdb's copy has only in-frame clones and leaves some out. The data contain some 74,000 clones, 75% to 90% of them singletons. Sequenced sample: T cells isolated from PBMCs. The receptors derive from a human donor in good health. The CDR3 runs from the conserved cysteine through the conserved F or W. The D gene is left open where the match is weak. Expanded clones get a size class; other rows say once, few or many, or leave the size out.

V gene: TRBV5-4; D gene: NA; J gene: TRBJ2-7; clone size: few; CDR3 DNA: TGTGCCAGCAGCTTGGACAGGTCAAGCTCCTACGAGCAGTACTTC; CDR3 protein: CASSLDRSSSYEQYF
V gene: TRBV7-2; D gene: NA; J gene: TRBJ2-5; clone size: once; CDR3 DNA: TGTGCCAGCAGCTTAGTAATAGGGGGAGAGACCCAGTACTTC; CDR3 protein: CASSLVIGGETQYF
V gene: TRBV7-2; D gene: NA; J gene: TRBJ1-5; clone size: NA; CDR3 DNA: TGTGCCAGCAGCCCTACAGGGTTTAGCAATCAGCCCCAGCATTTT; CDR3 protein: CASSPTGFSNQPQHF
V gene: TRBV10-3; D gene: NA; J gene: TRBJ2-3; clone size: NA; CDR3 DNA: TGTGCCATCAGTGATGGTAGCGTCAACACAGATACGCAGTATTTT; CDR3 protein: CAISDGSVNTDTQYF
V gene: TRBV9; D gene: NA; J gene: TRBJ1-1; clone size: once; CDR3 DNA: TGTGCCAGCAGCGTAGACCCAGTTCCCACTGAAGCTTTCTTT; CDR3 protein: CASSVDPVPTEAFF
V gene: TRBV5-1; D gene: NA; J gene: TRBJ2-3; clone size: NA; CDR3 DNA: TGCGCCAGCAGCTTTGACGGGAGTGGCACAGATACGCAGTATTTT; CDR3 protein: CASSFDGSGTDTQYF
V gene: TRBV7-9; D gene: TRBD2; J gene: TRBJ2-5; clone size: NA; CDR3 DNA: TGTGCCAGCAGCTTAGTAAAGGAGGCTTCGACTAGCGGGATAAAGACCCAGTACTTC; CDR3 protein: CASSLVKEASTSGIKTQYF
V gene: TRBV30; D gene: NA; J gene: TRBJ2-3; clone size: NA; CDR3 DNA: TGTGCCTGGGCGGTAGATACGCAGTATTTT; CDR3 protein: CAWAVDTQYF
V gene: TRBV4-2; D gene: NA; J gene: TRBJ1-1; clone size: NA; CDR3 DNA: TGTGCCAGCAGCCAAGCCGGGGAGGAGGGCACTGAAGCTTTCTTT; CDR3 protein: CASSQAGEEGTEAFF
V gene: TRBV21-1; D gene: NA; J gene: TRBJ2-7; clone size: NA; CDR3 DNA: TGTGCCAGCAGCAAAGAATGGGACAGGGGGTGCGAGCAGTACTTC; CDR3 protein: CASSKEWDRGCEQYF
V gene: TRBV15; D gene: NA; J gene: TRBJ2-5; clone size: once; CDR3 DNA: TGTGCCACCAGCAGAGCGGGACTGGGAGAAGAGACCCAGTACTTC; CDR3 protein: CATSRAGLGEETQYF
V gene: TRBV30; D gene: TRBD1; J gene: TRBJ1-1; clone size: NA; CDR3 DNA: TGTGCCTGGACCCCCCGCGGGACAGGGGTAACCGCTTTCTTT; CDR3 protein: CAWTPRGTGVTAFF
V gene: TRBV10-3; D gene: NA; J gene: TRBJ1-5; clone size: NA; CDR3 DNA: TGTGCCATCAGTGACCTTAATCAGCCCCAGCATTTT; CDR3 protein: CAISDLNQPQHF
V gene: TRBV7-9; D gene: NA; J gene: TRBJ1-2; clone size: once; CDR3 DNA: TGTGCCAGCAGCACCCCCCTTTATGGTGCAGGGGATGGCTACACCTTC; CDR3 protein: CASSTPLYGAGDGYTF
V gene: TRBV4-3; D gene: NA; J gene: TRBJ1-2; clone size: NA; CDR3 DNA: TGCGCCAGCAGCAACGAGCAAGATCTGGTTTCAGACGGAGCTAACTATGGCTACACCTTC; CDR3 protein: CASSNEQDLVSDGANYGYTF
V gene: TRBV9; D gene: TRBD1; J gene: TRBJ1-1; clone size: few; CDR3 DNA: TGTGCCAGCAGCCCCCAACAGGGGGCAGGGAACACTGAAGCTTTCTTT; CDR3 protein: CASSPQQGAGNTEAFF
V gene: TRBV30; D gene: NA; J gene: TRBJ1-1; clone size: NA; CDR3 DNA: TGTGCCTGGAGTCTCGGGGGAACTGAAGCTTTCTTT; CDR3 protein: CAWSLGGTEAFF
V gene: TRBV15; D gene: TRBD1; J gene: TRBJ2-7; clone size: once; CDR3 DNA: TGTGCCACCAGCAGAGGGGACAGTTCCTACGAGCAGTACTTC; CDR3 protein: CATSRGDSSYEQYF
V gene: TRBV11-2; D gene: NA; J gene: TRBJ2-7; clone size: NA; CDR3 DNA: TGTGCCAGCAGCTTAGTAGAGCGGCCCTACTACGAGCAGTACTTC; CDR3 protein: CASSLVERPYYEQYF
V gene: TRBV21-1; D gene: NA; J gene: TRBJ1-4; clone size: NA; CDR3 DNA: TGTGCCAGCAGCTTACTCAGGGTCCTAGGGGAAAAACTGTTTTTT; CDR3 protein: CASSLLRVLGEKLFF
V gene: TRBV7-6; D gene: NA; J gene: TRBJ1-5; clone size: NA; CDR3 DNA: TGTGCCAGCAGCTTAGCCAGGGGTAGCAATCAGCCCCAGCATTTT; CDR3 protein: CASSLARGSNQPQHF
V gene: TRBV11-2; D gene: NA; J gene: TRBJ1-3; clone size: NA; CDR3 DNA: TGTGCCAGCAGCTCCGTACGCGGTTTAGGAAACACCATATATTTT; CDR3 protein: CASSSVRGLGNTIYF
V gene: TRBV11-3; D gene: TRBD1; J gene: TRBJ2-7; clone size: NA; CDR3 DNA: TGTGCCAGCAGCGCCATAGGGGACAGGGGTAGTTCCTACGAGCAGTACTTC; CDR3 protein: CASSAIGDRGSSYEQYF
V gene: TRBV27; D gene: NA; J gene: TRBJ2-2; clone size: NA; CDR3 DNA: TGTGCCAGCAGTCCGACAGAGACGAACACCGGGGAGCTGTTTTTT; CDR3 protein: CASSPTETNTGELFF
V gene: TRBV27; D gene: NA; J gene: TRBJ2-1; clone size: NA; CDR3 DNA: TGTGCCAGCAGTTTCCTAGACGGGGATGTAAGTGAGCAGTTCTTC; CDR3 protein: CASSFLDGDVSEQFF
V gene: TRBV28; D gene: NA; J gene: TRBJ2-1; clone size: NA; CDR3 DNA: TGTGCCAGCAGTTCCCTGGACTCGTCGGCCTCCTACAATGAGCAGTTCTTC; CDR3 protein: CASSSLDSSASYNEQFF
V gene: TRBV7-3; D gene: NA; J gene: TRBJ2-3; clone size: once; CDR3 DNA: TGTGCCAGCAGCTTAACTGAGTGGACTCGGGTCACAGATACGCAGTATTTT; CDR3 protein: CASSLTEWTRVTDTQYF
V gene: TRBV30; D gene: NA; J gene: TRBJ2-2; clone size: NA; CDR3 DNA: TGTGCCTGGAATTTCAGGGGCGGCGGGGAGCTGTTTTTT; CDR3 protein: CAWNFRGGGELFF
V gene: TRBV19; D gene: TRBD1; J gene: TRBJ2-7; clone size: once; CDR3 DNA: TGTGCCAGTTCGGGACAGGGAAGGTACGAGCAGTACTTC; CDR3 protein: CASSGQGRYEQYF
V gene: TRBV25-1; D gene: NA; J gene: TRBJ1-2; clone size: NA; CDR3 DNA: TGTGCCAGCAGTGTAGAACAGGGTAGCGGCTACACCTTC; CDR3 protein: CASSVEQGSGYTF
V gene: TRBV28; D gene: TRBD1; J gene: TRBJ1-1; clone size: NA; CDR3 DNA: TGTGCCAGCACCATAGACAGGGGAGCTGAAGCTTTCTTT; CDR3 protein: CASTIDRGAEAFF
V gene: TRBV25-1; D gene: TRBD1; J gene: TRBJ1-4; clone size: NA; CDR3 DNA: TGTGCCAGCAGTGAATCGGGACAGGGCTCCTCGGAAAAACTGTTTTTT; CDR3 protein: CASSESGQGSSEKLFF
V gene: TRBV9; D gene: NA; J gene: TRBJ2-5; clone size: NA; CDR3 DNA: TGTGCCAGCAGCGTTGCCGGACAACAGGAGACCCAGTACTTC; CDR3 protein: CASSVAGQQETQYF
V gene: TRBV6-1; D gene: TRBD2; J gene: TRBJ2-7; clone size: NA; CDR3 DNA: TGTGCCAGCAGTGAAGGGACTAGCGGAGTACCCTCCTACGAGCAGTACTTC; CDR3 protein: CASSEGTSGVPSYEQYF
V gene: TRBV4-1; D gene: TRBD2; J gene: TRBJ2-3; clone size: NA; CDR3 DNA: TGCGCCAGCAGCCAGCTAGCGGTTAGCACAGATACGCAGTATTTT; CDR3 protein: CASSQLAVSTDTQYF
V gene: TRBV28; D gene: NA; J gene: TRBJ2-7; clone size: NA; CDR3 DNA: TGTGCCACCTCAACCCCAGGGCAAATAGTAGGCTACGAGCAGTACTTC; CDR3 protein: CATSTPGQIVGYEQYF
V gene: TRBV5-1; D gene: TRBD1; J gene: TRBJ1-3; clone size: NA; CDR3 DNA: TGCGCCAGCCGGGACAGGGGCCCCGGAAACACCATATATTTT; CDR3 protein: CASRDRGPGNTIYF
V gene: TRBV27; D gene: TRBD1; J gene: TRBJ2-7; clone size: NA; CDR3 DNA: TGTGCCAGCGGAACAGGGGCTCAGGGTTACGAGCAGTACTTC; CDR3 protein: CASGTGAQGYEQYF
V gene: TRBV25-1; D gene: NA; J gene: TRBJ1-2; clone size: NA; CDR3 DNA: TGTGCCAGCAGTGCCAATACAGGGAGCAGAAATGGCTACACCTTC; CDR3 protein: CASSANTGSRNGYTF
V gene: TRBV10-3; D gene: NA; J gene: TRBJ1-5; clone size: NA; CDR3 DNA: TGTGCCATCAGTGAGTCAGGGGCAAGTCAGCCCCAGCATTTT; CDR3 protein: CAISESGASQPQHF
V gene: TRBV13; D gene: NA; J gene: TRBJ2-3; clone size: NA; CDR3 DNA: TGTGCCAGCAGCCGCGAGCGAAGAGACTTAGATACGCAGTATTTT; CDR3 protein: CASSRERRDLDTQYF
V gene: TRBV7-9; D gene: TRBD1; J gene: TRBJ1-5; clone size: NA; CDR3 DNA: TGTGCCAGCAGCCCTCAAACAGGGGTTGAGAGCAATCAGCCCCAGCATTTT; CDR3 protein: CASSPQTGVESNQPQHF
V gene: TRBV13; D gene: NA; J gene: TRBJ2-5; clone size: NA; CDR3 DNA: TGTGCCAGCAGCTTAAGACGGGACACTCAAGAGACCCAGTACTTC; CDR3 protein: CASSLRRDTQETQYF
V gene: TRBV18; D gene: NA; J gene: TRBJ2-3; clone size: NA; CDR3 DNA: TGTGCCAGCTCACCATACGAATCCGGGCCAAAAACCGGGGCAGATACGCAGTATTTT; CDR3 protein: CASSPYESGPKTGADTQYF
V gene: TRBV19; D gene: TRBD2; J gene: TRBJ2-3; clone size: NA; CDR3 DNA: TGTGCCAGTAGTAGCTCGGGACTAGCGGGAGCTGGAGATACGCAGTATTTT; CDR3 protein: CASSSSGLAGAGDTQYF
V gene: TRBV5-1; D gene: TRBD1; J gene: TRBJ1-2; clone size: NA; CDR3 DNA: TGCGCCAGCAGCTTGGCCGGACAGGGGAGTTGGTTTGGCATCTTC; CDR3 protein: CASSLAGQGSWFGIF
V gene: TRBV4-1; D gene: NA; J gene: TRBJ2-5; clone size: few; CDR3 DNA: TGCGCCAGCAGCCAACCCGGACAGGGAGGGGAGACCCAGTACTTC; CDR3 protein: CASSQPGQGGETQYF
V gene: TRBV11-3; D gene: NA; J gene: TRBJ1-4; clone size: once; CDR3 DNA: TGTGCCAGCAGCCCTTGGGGCAGGGAAAGTGAAAAACTGTTTTTT; CDR3 protein: CASSPWGRESEKLFF
V gene: TRBV2; D gene: NA; J gene: TRBJ2-5; clone size: NA; CDR3 DNA: TGTGCCAGCAGTGTCGTACTGCAAGAGACCCAGTACTTC; CDR3 protein: CASSVVLQETQYF
V gene: TRBV29-1; D gene: NA; J gene: TRBJ2-1; clone size: once; CDR3 DNA: TGCAGCGTTGATACGGGTGTGAATTCCTACAATGAGCAGTTCTTC; CDR3 protein: CSVDTGVNSYNEQFF
V gene: TRBV6-5; D gene: NA; J gene: TRBJ2-7; clone size: once; CDR3 DNA: TGTGCCAGCAGTTACGCTGACAGCTCCTACGAGCAGTACTTC; CDR3 protein: CASSYADSSYEQYF
V gene: TRBV9; D gene: NA; J gene: TRBJ1-2; clone size: NA; CDR3 DNA: TGTGCCAGCAGCGTAGCTGTCGACTATGGCTACACCTTC; CDR3 protein: CASSVAVDYGYTF
V gene: TRBV4-3; D gene: NA; J gene: TRBJ2-2; clone size: NA; CDR3 DNA: TGCGCCAGCAGCCAACCTAGGGGTAACGGGGAGCTGTTTTTT; CDR3 protein: CASSQPRGNGELFF
V gene: TRBV9; D gene: NA; J gene: TRBJ1-2; clone size: NA; CDR3 DNA: TGTGCCAGCAGCGCCCCCCTCGGGGAGACGGACTATGGCTACACCTTC; CDR3 protein: CASSAPLGETDYGYTF
V gene: TRBV6-1; D gene: TRBD1; J gene: TRBJ1-5; clone size: NA; CDR3 DNA: TGTGCCAGCAGGATGACAGGGATGGTTAATCAGCCCCAGCATTTT; CDR3 protein: CASRMTGMVNQPQHF
V gene: TRBV27; D gene: TRBD1; J gene: TRBJ1-5; clone size: NA; CDR3 DNA: TGTGCCAGCAGTTTATCCGGGACAGGGTCTAATCAGCCCCAGCATTTT; CDR3 protein: CASSLSGTGSNQPQHF
V gene: TRBV6-5; D gene: TRBD2; J gene: TRBJ2-7; clone size: NA; CDR3 DNA: TGTGCCAGCAGTTACTCGGGACTACACTACGAGCAGTACTTC; CDR3 protein: CASSYSGLHYEQYF
V gene: TRBV30; D gene: NA; J gene: TRBJ1-5; clone size: NA; CDR3 DNA: TGTGCCTGGAGTCTACAGGGCAATCAGCCCCAGCATTTT; CDR3 protein: CAWSLQGNQPQHF